These 14 T cell receptor beta chains came from one sample sequenced in a study of blood T cell repertoires in COVID-19. The data were produced by immunoSEQ multiplex PCR, yet TCRdb's version contains in-frame clones alone and is incomplete. Here the sample spans 150,000 to 200,000 clones, about 88% being singletons. The sample consisted of PBMCs or T cells enriched from blood (not recorded which). Every receptor here comes from a woman in her late teens or twenties who had recovered from COVID-19.

This clone is a singleton in its sample. The rearrangement joins TRBV6-5 to TRBJ2-1; tentative D call: TRBD2 (6 bases). CDR1 MNHEY and CDR2 SVGAGI come from the germline V gene. CDR3 size: 14 residues. The germline V and J ends were trimmed by 7 bases and 0 bases, with 10 bases remaining between them. Written as DNA, the CDR3 is TGTGCCAGCACCCCAGCGGGCTCCTACAATGAGCAGTTCTTC. This encodes CASTPAGSYNEQFF.

This sequence joins TRBV15 and TRBJ2-7; the D is unclear. With 1 base removed from V and 4 bases from J, the gap between germline ends came to 5 bases. This CDR3 spans 12 amino acids. Germline loops: CDR1 LNHNV, CDR2 YYDKDF (reference sequence). The CDR3 DNA reads TGTGCCACCAGCAGAGTTCCGTACGAGCAGTACTTC. The encoded protein is CATSRVPYEQYF.

The J gene is TRBJ2-3, the V gene TRBV5-1, with D possibly being TRBD2 (6 bases). V was cut by 1 base and J by 7 bases, with 10 bases left in between. In germline, CDR1 is SGHRS, CDR2 YFSETQ. The CDR3 has 13 residues. CDR3 nucleotides: TGCGCCAGCAGCTTGCCCGGGACTTATACGCAGTATTTT. It yields the protein CASSLPGTYTQYF.

The CDR3: CSVGQGGVNEQFF. CDR3 coding DNA: TGCAGCGTGGGACAGGGGGGAGTCAATGAGCAGTTCTTC. The chain uses TRBV29-1 and TRBJ2-1; 11 nucleotides align to TRBD1. CDR1 is SQVTM and CDR2 is ANQGSEA in the germline V gene. CDR3 length: 13 amino acids. The ends lost 6 bases at V and 6 bases at J; junction bases unmatched: 4.

The V call is TRBV29-1, the J call TRBJ1-1; the match to TRBD1 covers 7 bases. Trimming removed 7 bases from V and 1 base from J; junction bases left unmatched: 6. CDR1 is SQVTM, CDR2 ANQGSEA, per germline. This CDR3 has 13 residues. CDR3 DNA sequence: TGCAGCGCGGAGGGACAGTCGAACACTGAAGCTTTCTTT. It encodes CSAEGQSNTEAFF.

J is TRBJ2-7 and V is TRBV6-5; no clear D gene. Germline CDR1 reads MNHEY; CDR2 reads SVGAGI. The germline V and J ends were trimmed by 2 bases and 5 bases, with 13 bases remaining between them. The CDR3 consists of 14 residues. The CDR3 bases are TGTGCCAGCAGTTACCGGCTCAGGCCCCACGAGCAGTACTTC. As protein: CASSYRLRPHEQYF.

This chain uses TRBV30 with TRBJ1-2; possible D gene TRBD1, 6 bases. V lost 2 bases to trimming and J lost 3 bases, with 10 bases between them. The CDR3 is 13 residues long. Germline-derived CDR1 and CDR2 are GTSNPN and SVGIG (reference sequence). CDR3 loop: CAWSMAGDYGYTF. DNA of the CDR3: TGTGCCTGGAGTATGGCAGGGGACTATGGCTACACCTTC. Together with reference TRBV30 and TRBJ1-2, the CDR3 gives the full variable domain: SQTIHQWPATLVQPVGSPLSLECTVEGTSNPNLYWYRQAAGRGLQLLFYSVGIGQISSEVPQNLSASRPQDRQFILSSKKLLLSDSGFYLCAWSMAGDYGYTFGSGTRLTVV.

The genes are TRBV29-1 and TRBJ1-4; TRBD1 matches at 9 bases. This CDR3 is built from 12 residues. Germline assignment: CDR1 SQVTM and CDR2 ANQGSEA. J gave up 6 bases and V 7 bases, and 3 bases lay outside the gene matches. Here the CDR3 DNA reads TGCAGCGCTGGGACAGGGTATGAAAAACTGTTTTTT. This gives the protein CSAGTGYEKLFF.

This clone was seen just once. This CDR3 reads CASSLDPPRQGALNTEAFF. The CDR3 DNA follows: TGTGCCAGCAGCTTAGACCCTCCGAGACAGGGGGCCCTGAACACTGAAGCTTTCTTT. The chain is built from TRBV11-3 and TRBJ1-1; 10 nucleotides agree with TRBD1. Germline-derived CDR1 and CDR2 are SGHNT and YENEEA. The CDR3 length is 19 residues. V was clipped by 0 bases and J by 0 bases; unmatched bases: 10.

This chain joins TRBV12-5 and TRBJ1-3; D is perhaps TRBD1 (5 bases). This CDR3 comprises 12 residues. Germline CDR1 and CDR2: LGHNT and FRNRAP. V lost 9 bases and J 1 base, leaving 7 bases between the germline ends. In nucleotides, the CDR3 is TGTGCTAGCGGGGGATCTGGAAACACCATATATTTT. This translates into CASGGSGNTIYF.

Of note for this clone: Other DNA sequences within the sample encode an identical CDR3. The chain employs TRBV3-1 (or the pseudogene TRBV3-2) and TRBJ1-2, with TRBD1 identical over 7 bases. Germline CDR1 LGHDT, CDR2 YNNKEL (reference sequence). With V trimmed by 4 bases and J by 0 bases, 2 bases remained unmatched. The CDR3 is 14 amino acids. CDR3 nucleotide sequence: TGTGCCAGCAGCCGACAGGGCTCTAACTATGGCTACACCTTC. Its translation is CASSRQGSNYGYTF.

The chain has TRBV20-1 and TRBJ1-2, with 9 bases identical to TRBD1. Looked up from germline, CDR1 is DFQATT and CDR2 is SNEGSKA (reference sequence). The CDR3 is 11 amino acids. V gave up 5 bases and J gave up 8 bases; unmatched junction bases: 3. This CDR3 reads CSAPDRGGYTF. Here the CDR3 DNA reads TGCAGTGCTCCGGACAGGGGAGGCTACACCTTC.

This chain connects TRBV7-3 to TRBJ2-3; D is unclear. The germline V gene has CDR1 SGHTA and CDR2 FQGTGA. V lost 3 bases and J lost 2, with 6 bases in between. This CDR3 contains 13 residues. Written as DNA, the CDR3 is TGTGCCAGCAGCTTCGCGGACACAGATACGCAGTATTTT. It yields the protein CASSFADTDTQYF.

J is TRBJ1-2 and V is TRBV18, with D possibly being TRBD1 (6 bases). Trimming left V 4 bases short and J 1 base short, with 10 bases between. Germline values: CDR1 KGHSH, CDR2 LQKENI. CDR3 length: 14 amino acids. This CDR3 reads CASSQTGDNYGYTF. The CDR3 DNA sequence: TGTGCCAGCTCACAGACAGGAGATAACTATGGCTACACCTTC.